This is a list of T cell receptor beta chains from one sample in a study of blood T cell repertoires in COVID-19. TCRdb keeps only in-frame clones here, not all; method: immunoSEQ multiplex PCR. The data hold 20,000 to 25,000 clones, with approximately 79% observed a single time. Sequenced input: peripheral blood. The receptor set was obtained from a woman of 80 years or more with acute or convalescent COVID-19. CDR3s include the opening cysteine and the closing phenylalanine or tryptophan. A D gene is named only where the DNA matches it firmly. Not every row has a clone size; where given, it reads once, few, many or a size class.

d_call j_call v_call clone_size cdr3_nt cdr3_aa
TRBD2 TRBJ2-1 TRBV6-1 . TGTGCCAGCAGTGAAGCAGGGACTAGCGGGAGGCTATTATACAATGAGCAGTTCTTC CASSEAGTSGRLLYNEQFF
. TRBJ1-3 TRBV18 few TGTGCCAGCTCACCACCTACAGGCGCCCCTGGAAACACCATATATTTT CASSPPTGAPGNTIYF
TRBD1 TRBJ2-5 TRBV6-5 . TGTGCCAGCAGATTAAGGACAGGGATTGAGACCCAGTACTTC CASRLRTGIETQYF
. TRBJ2-7 TRBV7-6 . TGTGCCAGCAGCTTACAAGGGGTGGAGGAGCAGTACTTC CASSLQGVEEQYF
. TRBJ2-3 TRBV9 . TGTGCCAGCAGCGTAGGGTCGGTCCCTAGCACAGATACGCAGTATTTT CASSVGSVPSTDTQYF
TRBD1 TRBJ1-2 TRBV6-1 . TGTGCCAGCAGTGAAGCATTGGGACAGGGAGTCTATGGCTACACCTTC CASSEALGQGVYGYTF
. TRBJ1-4 TRBV9 . TGTGCCAGCAGTCTTGGGACTAGTGAAAAACTGTTTTTT CASSLGTSEKLFF
TRBD2 TRBJ2-7 TRBV19 once TGTGCCAGTAGTACCGGACTAGCGGGAACATACGAGCAGTACTTC CASSTGLAGTYEQYF
TRBD1 TRBJ1-2 TRBV15 few TGTGCCACCAGCAGAGAGGGACAGGGGCGGGGCTACACCTTC CATSREGQGRGYTF
TRBD2 TRBJ2-1 TRBV3-1/TRBV3-2 . TGTGCCAGCAGCCAAGATGTCGCTAGCGGTGGTGAGCAGTTCTTC CASSQDVASGGEQFF
TRBD1 TRBJ2-5 TRBV18 . TGTGCCAGCTCAGAATTATCCGGGACAGGAAAAGAGACCCAGTACTTC CASSELSGTGKETQYF
. TRBJ2-1 TRBV5-4 . TGTGCCAGCAGCTTGGACCCTGGGAGCTCCTACAATGAGCAGTTCTTC CASSLDPGSSYNEQFF
. TRBJ1-6 TRBV27 . TGTGCCAGCAGTCCTCTCTATAATTCACCCCTCCACTTT CASSPLYNSPLHF
. TRBJ1-1 TRBV12-3/TRBV12-4 . TGTGCCAGCAGTTTAGCGAGGGCTGAAGCTTTCTTT CASSLARAEAFF
. TRBJ1-3 TRBV5-1 . TGCGCCAGCAGCTTGGAGGGCGGAGCGGGCTCTGGAAACACCATATATTTT CASSLEGGAGSGNTIYF
. TRBJ1-1 TRBV18 many TGTGCCAGCTCACCACCCCAGGGTTTGAACACTGAAGCTTTCTTT CASSPPQGLNTEAFF
. TRBJ1-1 TRBV30 . TGTGCCTGGGGACGGTTGAACACTGAAGCTTTCTTT CAWGRLNTEAFF
. TRBJ1-1 TRBV7-3 . TGTGCCAGCAGCGCCGACAGTAAGAACACTGAAGCTTTCTTT CASSADSKNTEAFF
. TRBJ1-2 TRBV7-8 . TGTGCCAGCAGCCGAGGGGCAGCCTATGGCTACACCTTC CASSRGAAYGYTF
. TRBJ2-1 TRBV18 . TGTGCCAGCGCCCTAGCGAATATCTACAATGAGCAGTTCTTC CASALANIYNEQFF
. TRBJ1-1 TRBV25-1 . TGTGCCAGCCATCTGAACACTGAAGCTTTCTTT CASHLNTEAFF
. TRBJ1-5 TRBV9 . TGTGCCAGCAGCGTAGCTGAGGGCCAGCCCCAGCATTTT CASSVAEGQPQHF
. TRBJ1-5 TRBV27 . TGTGCCAGCAGTACCCGGGATTTTAGCAATCAGCCCCAGCATTTT CASSTRDFSNQPQHF
TRBD1 TRBJ1-1 TRBV4-1 . TGCGCCAGCAGCGATCCCGGGACAGCGAACACTGAAGCTTTCTTT CASSDPGTANTEAFF
TRBD1 TRBJ1-4 TRBV19 . TGTGCCAGTAGATGGAACAGGGGTAATGAAAAACTGTTTTTT CASRWNRGNEKLFF
. TRBJ2-1 TRBV24-1 . TGTGCCACCAGGCCCCTTCCCTCGGAGACTTCTTCCTACAATGAGCAGTTCTTC CATRPLPSETSSYNEQFF
. TRBJ2-1 TRBV27 few TGTGCCAGCAGTCGCGGCGGGACTTACTACAATGAGCAGTTCTTC CASSRGGTYYNEQFF
TRBD1 TRBJ1-2 TRBV6-5 . TGTGCCAGCAGAATAACAGGGGGCTTAGGTGGCTACACCTTC CASRITGGLGGYTF
. TRBJ2-2 TRBV2 . TGTGCCAGCAAGGGGAACACCGTCGCCGGGGAGCTGTTTTTT CASKGNTVAGELFF
TRBD1 TRBJ2-1 TRBV9 few TGTGCCAGCAGCGGTAGACAGGGGATGGACAATGAGCAGTTCTTC CASSGRQGMDNEQFF
. TRBJ1-1 TRBV11-3 . TGTGCCAGCAGCTTAAGGGGTGAAGCTTTCTTT CASSLRGEAFF
. TRBJ2-3 TRBV5-1 . TGCGCCAGCAGCTTGTCTGGGGGGACAGATACGCAGTATTTT CASSLSGGTDTQYF
TRBD2 TRBJ2-7 TRBV5-1 . TGCGCCAGCAGCCCGACGGGGGGGAGCTCCTACGAGCAGTACTTC CASSPTGGSSYEQYF
TRBD2 TRBJ2-1 TRBV5-1 few TGCGCCAGCAGCTGGACGTCCGGGACTAGCGTTAACAATGAGCAGTTCTTC CASSWTSGTSVNNEQFF
. TRBJ1-1 TRBV10-1 few TGCGCCAGCAGTGTGGGGCGTTCGAACACTGAAGCTTTCTTT CASSVGRSNTEAFF
TRBD1 TRBJ1-2 TRBV18 once TGTGCCAGCTCACAGGGACAGGCCGAGGGCTACACCTTC CASSQGQAEGYTF
TRBD1 TRBJ1-6 TRBV23-1 . TGCGCCAGCGGAATACAGGGGGAGAATTCACCCCTCCACTTT CASGIQGENSPLHF
. TRBJ2-1 TRBV3-1/TRBV3-2 . TGTGCCAGCAGCCCCCGGGCAGGGTACAATGAGCAGTTCTTC CASSPRAGYNEQFF
TRBD2 TRBJ2-7 TRBV6-5 . TGTGCCAGCAGTCCCTGGACTAGCGGGGGCTACGAGCAGTACTTC CASSPWTSGGYEQYF
TRBD2 TRBJ2-3 TRBV5-1 once TGCGCCAGCAGCTTGGGGTTGGCGGGAGGAGCAGATACGCAGTATTTT CASSLGLAGGADTQYF
. TRBJ1-2 TRBV5-6 . TGTGCCAGCAGCTTCCAGGCTTCCCCCTATGGCTACACCTTC CASSFQASPYGYTF
TRBD1 TRBJ1-1 TRBV12-3/TRBV12-4 . TGTGCCAGCAGTAGGACAGGGTACACTGAAGCTTTCTTT CASSRTGYTEAFF
TRBD1 TRBJ1-5 TRBV19 . TGTGCCAGTAAGGAGGGGGCCCGGGGTCAGCCCCAGCATTTT CASKEGARGQPQHF
TRBD2 TRBJ2-7 TRBV28 once TGTGCCAGCAGTCTCCGCGCGGGGGGCATGGGTGAGCAGTACTTC CASSLRAGGMGEQYF
TRBD1 TRBJ1-2 TRBV6-2/TRBV6-3 . TGTGCCAGCAGCCACAAAGAAATAACAGGGGGCGCCTATGGCTACACCTTC CASSHKEITGGAYGYTF
. TRBJ1-5 TRBV6-1 . TGTGCCAGCAGTGAAGCGCGATTAATGATCAATCAGCCCCAGCATTTT CASSEARLMINQPQHF
TRBD2 TRBJ2-3 TRBV9 . TGTGCCAGCAGCCCCCTTTTAGCGGGGGTCACAGATACGCAGTATTTT CASSPLLAGVTDTQYF
. TRBJ1-4 TRBV5-1 once TGCGCCAGCAGCTTGGGGGCCCAGGGAAGGACTAATGAAAAACTGTTTTTT CASSLGAQGRTNEKLFF
. TRBJ2-3 TRBV5-1 medium-sized TGCGCCAGCAGCTTGGGGGGGCGGAGCACAGATACGCAGTATTTT CASSLGGRSTDTQYF
. TRBJ2-1 TRBV7-2 . TGTGCCAGCAGCTTATCTTCGGGATCATCCAATGAGCAGTTCTTC CASSLSSGSSNEQFF
TRBD2 TRBJ2-7 TRBV29-1 . TGCAGCGTCGCCGGACTAGCGGGAGGGAGGACCTACGAGCAGTACTTC CSVAGLAGGRTYEQYF
TRBD2 TRBJ2-3 TRBV6-5 . TGTGCCAGCAGACCGCCTAGCGGGAGGGTAGATACGCAGTATTTT CASRPPSGRVDTQYF
TRBD1 TRBJ1-4 TRBV5-5 few TGTGCCAGCAGCCTTCGTTGGACAGGGGGTAACGAAAAACTGTTTTTT CASSLRWTGGNEKLFF
. TRBJ2-2 TRBV4-2 . TGTGCCAGCAGCCAAGTATCGGGGAGGTACACCGGGGAGCTGTTTTTT CASSQVSGRYTGELFF
. TRBJ1-1 TRBV10-3 . TGTGCCATCAGTGAGTCGACAGGAACGAACACTGAAGCTTTCTTT CAISESTGTNTEAFF
TRBD1 TRBJ1-2 TRBV5-5 . TGTGCCAGCACCGCCCTCGGGACAGGACCCTATGGCTACACCTTC CASTALGTGPYGYTF
. TRBJ2-3 TRBV12-2 . TGTGCAAGTCGCTTAGCCTCCGGGGGGCCTCCGACAGATACGCAGTATTTT CASRLASGGPPTDTQYF